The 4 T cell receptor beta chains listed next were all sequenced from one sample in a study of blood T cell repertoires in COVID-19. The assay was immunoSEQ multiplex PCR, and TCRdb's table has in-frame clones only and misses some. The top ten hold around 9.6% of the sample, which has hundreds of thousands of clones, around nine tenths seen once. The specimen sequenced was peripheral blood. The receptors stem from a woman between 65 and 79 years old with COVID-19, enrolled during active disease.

In DNA, the CDR3 is TGCGCCAGCAGCCAATCCCATGGGAGAGAGCAGTACTTC. It encodes CASSQSHGREQYF. The J gene is TRBJ2-7, the V gene TRBV4-1, with D possibly matching TRBD2 (5 bases). This CDR3 has 13 residues. CDR1 and CDR2 from the germline V gene are MGHRA and YSYEKL. The ends were cut back, 2 bases at V and 7 bases at J, with 12 bases in the middle.

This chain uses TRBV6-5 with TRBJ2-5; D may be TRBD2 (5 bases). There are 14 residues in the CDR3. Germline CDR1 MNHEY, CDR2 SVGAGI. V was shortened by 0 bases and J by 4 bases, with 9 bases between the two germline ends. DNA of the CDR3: TGTGCCAGCAGTTACTCGCGCGGGCCAGAGACCCAGTACTTC. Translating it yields CASSYSRGPETQYF.

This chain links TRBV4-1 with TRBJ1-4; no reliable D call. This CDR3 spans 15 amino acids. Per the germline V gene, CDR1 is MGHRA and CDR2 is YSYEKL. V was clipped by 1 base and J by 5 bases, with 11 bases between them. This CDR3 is CASSQVPSTNEKLFF. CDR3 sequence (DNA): TGCGCCAGCAGCCAAGTTCCGTCGACAAATGAAAAACTGTTTTTT.

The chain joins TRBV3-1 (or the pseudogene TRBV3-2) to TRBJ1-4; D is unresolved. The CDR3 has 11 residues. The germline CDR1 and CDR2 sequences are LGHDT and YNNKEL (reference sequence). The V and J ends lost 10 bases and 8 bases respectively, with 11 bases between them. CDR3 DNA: TGTGCCACCGGGGTCGGGGAAAAACTGTTTTTT. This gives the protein CATGVGEKLFF.